The 10 T cell receptor beta chains given below trace back to one sample, sequenced in a study of blood T cells in healthy people across ages. A second roughly 6 to 12 cycle PCR used barcoded and J-beta primers. In TCRdb, the 5' RACE reads were re-called with MiXCR into one record per CDR3 protein. The table lists about 1.8 million distinct CDR3 sequences, about 50% of them singletons. Specimen: blood. The receptor set was obtained from a woman in her thirties or forties in good health.

This clonotype came up a few times. The rearrangement links TRBV5-5 to TRBJ2-7; perhaps TRBD1 as D (6 bases). This CDR3 is built from 14 residues. Germline CDR1 SGHKS, CDR2 YYEKEE (reference sequence). The V end lost 5 bases, the J end lost 7 bases, and 19 bases lay between the germline ends. CDR3 DNA sequence: TGTGCCAGCAGTTTTCAGGGGAAGTTTGGTGAGCAGTACTTC. As protein: CASSFQGKFGEQYF. The entire variable domain, with the rest obtained from reference TRBV5-5 and TRBJ2-7, is as follows: DAGVTQSPTHLIKTRGQQVTLRCSPISGHKSVSWYQQVLGQGPQFIFQYYEKEERGRGNFPDRFSARQFPNYSSELNVNALLLGDSALYLCASSFQGKFGEQYFGPGTRLTVT.

This clonotype has just a few counts. This chain joins TRBV6-1 and TRBJ2-5; D is unclear. The end of the DNA fits TRBJ2-7 better, so the J call may be wrong. Germline V CDR1 and CDR2: MNHNS, SASEGT. The CDR3 extends over 13 amino acids. The CDR3 is CASSERAVDEQYF. CDR3 coding DNA: TGTGCCAGCAGTGAAAGGGCGGTAGACGAGCAGTACTTC.

The rearrangement links TRBV11-1 to TRBJ2-1; D may be TRBD1 (5 bases). V was pared by 6 bases and J by 8 bases, with 11 bases between. This CDR3 region has 12 residues. CDR1 SGHAT and CDR2 FQDESV come from the germline V gene (reference sequence). DNA for the CDR3: TGTGCCAGCAGGGGTAGGGGCTATGAGCAGTTCTTC. Translating gives CASRGRGYEQFF.

The V call is TRBV20-1, the J call TRBJ2-5; TRBD2 matches 8 bases. CDR3 length equals 14 residues. With V trimmed by 1 base and J by 11 bases, 12 bases remained unmatched. Germline lookup yields CDR1 DFQATT and CDR2 SNEGSKA (reference sequence). In DNA form, the CDR3 reads TGCAGTGCTAGAGGGACTAGCTTTAGGAATGAGCAGTACTTC. It codes for CSARGTSFRNEQYF.

This chain joins TRBV9 and TRBJ2-7; a weak D match, TRBD2 (6 bases). Trimming stripped 0 bases from V and 5 bases from J, with 12 bases between. The germline V gene encodes CDR1 SGDLS and CDR2 YYNGEE. The CDR3 consists of 14 residues. This CDR3 is CASSVEVRGNEQYF. The CDR3 DNA is TGTGCCAGCAGCGTAGAGGTCCGGGGGAACGAGCAGTACTTC.

The chain employs TRBV6-5 and TRBJ2-1; 11 positions match TRBD2. Germline V gene lookup returns CDR1 MNHEY and CDR2 SVGAGI. The CDR3 consists of 15 residues. The junction had 2 bases not matched to a gene; V was cut back by 7 bases and J by 0 bases. The CDR3 DNA reads TGTGCCAGCAACCTAGCGGGGGGCTCCTACAATGAGCAGTTCTTC. Translation gives CASNLAGGSYNEQFF.

This clonotype was seen a handful of times. CDR3 coding DNA: TGTGCCAGCAGCCTCCTGGTGGCGGGGGCTGTTTCCCCCTATGATGAGCAGTTCTTC. Amino acids: CASSLLVAGAVSPYDEQFF. The rearrangement uses TRBV7-6 and TRBJ2-1, with a possible D match to TRBD2 (7 bases). Trimming removed 5 bases at V and 8 bases at J, with 31 bases between. The CDR3 has 19 amino acids. CDR1 is SGHVS and CDR2 is FNYEAQ in the germline V gene.

This chain joins TRBV20-1 and TRBJ2-7, with D perhaps matching TRBD1 (6 bases). There are 11 residues in the CDR3. From germline, CDR1 is DFQATT and CDR2 SNEGSKA (reference sequence). V lost 1 base and J 9 bases, leaving 10 bases between the germline ends. The CDR3 DNA follows: TGCAGTGCTAGAGGGGTAGGGGGGCAGTACTTC. Encoded protein: CSARGVGGQYF.

The chain employs TRBV7-2 and TRBJ2-7; D is possibly TRBD1 (5 bases). The CDR3 has 17 residues. V was cut by 5 bases and J by 2 bases, with 22 bases left in between. Germline V gene lookup returns CDR1 SGHTA and CDR2 FQGNSA. CDR3 sequence (DNA): TGTGCCAGCAGCAGAGATGGGGCAGGTGGCAGTACCTACGAGCAGTACTTC. It codes for CASSRDGAGGSTYEQYF.

The genes are TRBV27 and TRBJ1-5; D unresolved. The CDR3 is 11 residues long. Germline V gives CDR1 MNHEY, CDR2 SMNVEV (reference sequence). Trimming cost V 8 bases and J 7 bases, with 9 bases left between them. Here the CDR3 DNA reads TGTGCCAGCGGCCTGGGGCAGCCCCAGCATTTT. This translates into CASGLGQPQHF.